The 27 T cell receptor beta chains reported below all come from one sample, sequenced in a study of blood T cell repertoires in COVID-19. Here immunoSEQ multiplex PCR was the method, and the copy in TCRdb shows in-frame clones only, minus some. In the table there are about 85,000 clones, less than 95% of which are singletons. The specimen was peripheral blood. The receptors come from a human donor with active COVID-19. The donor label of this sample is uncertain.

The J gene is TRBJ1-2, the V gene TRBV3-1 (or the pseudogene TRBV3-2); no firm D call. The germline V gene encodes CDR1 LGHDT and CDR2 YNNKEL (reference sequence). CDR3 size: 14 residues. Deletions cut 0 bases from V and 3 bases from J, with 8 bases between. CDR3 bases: TGTGCCAGCAGCCAAGAGTCGGGTGACTATGGCTACACCTTC. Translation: CASSQESGDYGYTF.

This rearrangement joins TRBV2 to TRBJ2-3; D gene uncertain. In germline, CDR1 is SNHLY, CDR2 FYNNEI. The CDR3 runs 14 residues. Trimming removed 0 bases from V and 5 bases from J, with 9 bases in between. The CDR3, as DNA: TGTGCCAGCAGTGAAGCACGGCGAGGAGATACGCAGTATTTT. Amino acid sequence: CASSEARRGDTQYF.

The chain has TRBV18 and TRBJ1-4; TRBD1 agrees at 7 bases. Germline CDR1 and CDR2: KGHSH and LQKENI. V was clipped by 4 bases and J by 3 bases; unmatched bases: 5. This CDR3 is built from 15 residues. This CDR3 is CASSQVGGSNEKLFF. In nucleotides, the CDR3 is TGTGCCAGCTCACAAGTAGGGGGCTCTAATGAAAAACTGTTTTTT. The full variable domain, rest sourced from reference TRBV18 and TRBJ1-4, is NAGVMQNPRHLVRRRGQEARLRCSPMKGHSHVYWYRQLPEEGLKFMVYLQKENIIDESGMPKERFSAEFPKEGPSILRIQQVVRGDSAAYFCASSQVGGSNEKLFFGSGTQLSVL.

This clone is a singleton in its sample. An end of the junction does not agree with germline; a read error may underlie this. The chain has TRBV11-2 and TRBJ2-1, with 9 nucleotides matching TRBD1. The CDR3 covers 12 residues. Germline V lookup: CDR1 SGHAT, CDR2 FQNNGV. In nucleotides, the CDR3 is TGTGCCAGCAGCTTAGAATCGGGACAGGGACTCTTC. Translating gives CASSLESGQGLF.

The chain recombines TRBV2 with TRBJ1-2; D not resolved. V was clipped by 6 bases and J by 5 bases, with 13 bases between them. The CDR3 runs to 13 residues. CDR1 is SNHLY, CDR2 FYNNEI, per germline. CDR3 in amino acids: CASSPRETYGYTF. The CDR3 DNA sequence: TGTGCCAGCAGCCCTAGGGAGACGTATGGCTACACCTTC.

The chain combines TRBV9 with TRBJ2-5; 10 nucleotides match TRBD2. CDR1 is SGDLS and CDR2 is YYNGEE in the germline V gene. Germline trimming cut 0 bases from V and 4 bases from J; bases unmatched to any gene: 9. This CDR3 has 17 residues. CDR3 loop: CASSVESGGGLRETQYF. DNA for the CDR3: TGTGCCAGCAGCGTAGAGAGCGGGGGGGGTCTCCGAGAGACCCAGTACTTC.

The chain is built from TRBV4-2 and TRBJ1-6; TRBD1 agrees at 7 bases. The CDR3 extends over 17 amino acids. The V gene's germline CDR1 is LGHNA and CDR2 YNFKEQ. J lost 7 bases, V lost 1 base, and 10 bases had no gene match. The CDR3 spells CASSQGQGGVGNSPLHF. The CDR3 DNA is TGTGCCAGCAGCCAAGGACAGGGTGGGGTTGGGAATTCACCCCTCCACTTT.

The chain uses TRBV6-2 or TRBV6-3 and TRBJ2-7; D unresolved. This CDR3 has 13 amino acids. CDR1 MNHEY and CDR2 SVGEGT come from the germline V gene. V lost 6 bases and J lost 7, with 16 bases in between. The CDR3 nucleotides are TGTGCCAGCAGCCGTAGTGCGTCCGAGGAGCAGTACTTC. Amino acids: CASSRSASEEQYF.

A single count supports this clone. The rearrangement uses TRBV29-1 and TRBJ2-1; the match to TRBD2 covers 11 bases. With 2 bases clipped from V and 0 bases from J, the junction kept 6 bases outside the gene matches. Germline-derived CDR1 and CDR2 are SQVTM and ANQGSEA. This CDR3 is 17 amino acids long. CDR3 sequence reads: CSVEPSGGFSSYNEQFF. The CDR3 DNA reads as TGCAGCGTTGAACCTAGCGGGGGGTTTAGCTCCTACAATGAGCAGTTCTTC.

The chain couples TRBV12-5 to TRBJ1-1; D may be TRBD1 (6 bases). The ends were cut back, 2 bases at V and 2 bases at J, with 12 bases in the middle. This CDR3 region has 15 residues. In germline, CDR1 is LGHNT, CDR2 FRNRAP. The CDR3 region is CASGLMGTPNTEAFF. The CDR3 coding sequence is TGTGCTAGTGGTTTGATGGGGACACCCAACACTGAAGCTTTCTTT.

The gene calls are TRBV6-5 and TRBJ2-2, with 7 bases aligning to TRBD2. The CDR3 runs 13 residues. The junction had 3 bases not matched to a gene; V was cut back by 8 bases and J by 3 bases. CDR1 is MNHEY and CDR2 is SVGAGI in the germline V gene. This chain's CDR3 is CASGRGDTGELFF. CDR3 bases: TGTGCCAGCGGGAGGGGAGACACCGGGGAGCTGTTTTTT.

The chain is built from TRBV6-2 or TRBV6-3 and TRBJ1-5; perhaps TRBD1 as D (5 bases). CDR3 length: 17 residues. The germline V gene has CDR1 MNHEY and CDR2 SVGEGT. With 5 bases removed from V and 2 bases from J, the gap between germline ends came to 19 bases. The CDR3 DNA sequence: TGTGCCAGCAGTAACGGACAAGACAATTACCGCAATCAGCCCCAGCATTTT. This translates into CASSNGQDNYRNQPQHF.

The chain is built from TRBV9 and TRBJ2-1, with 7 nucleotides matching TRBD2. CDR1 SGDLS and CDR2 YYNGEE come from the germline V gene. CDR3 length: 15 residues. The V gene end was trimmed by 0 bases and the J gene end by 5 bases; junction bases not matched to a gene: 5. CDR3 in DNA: TGTGCCAGCAGCGTAGCCCCGGGGGGAAACAATGAGCAGTTCTTC. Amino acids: CASSVAPGGNNEQFF.

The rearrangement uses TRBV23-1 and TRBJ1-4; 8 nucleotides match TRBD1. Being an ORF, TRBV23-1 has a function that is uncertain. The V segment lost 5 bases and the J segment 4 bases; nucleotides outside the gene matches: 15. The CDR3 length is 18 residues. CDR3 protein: CASSGCRTGNEGNEKLFF. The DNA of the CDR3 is TGCGCCAGCAGTGGGTGTAGGACAGGGAACGAGGGTAATGAAAAACTGTTTTTT.

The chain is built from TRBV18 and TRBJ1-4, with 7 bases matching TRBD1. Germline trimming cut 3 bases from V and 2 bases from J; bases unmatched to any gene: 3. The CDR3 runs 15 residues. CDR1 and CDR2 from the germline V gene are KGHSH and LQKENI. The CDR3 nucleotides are TGTGCCAGCTCACCCGTACAGGGGACTAATGAAAAACTGTTTTTT. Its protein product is CASSPVQGTNEKLFF.

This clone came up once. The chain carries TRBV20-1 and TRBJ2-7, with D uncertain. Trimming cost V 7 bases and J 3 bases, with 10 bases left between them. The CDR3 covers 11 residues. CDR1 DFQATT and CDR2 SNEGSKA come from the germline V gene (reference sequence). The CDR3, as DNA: TGCAGTGTTATACTGATCTACGAGCAGTACTTC. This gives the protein CSVILIYEQYF.

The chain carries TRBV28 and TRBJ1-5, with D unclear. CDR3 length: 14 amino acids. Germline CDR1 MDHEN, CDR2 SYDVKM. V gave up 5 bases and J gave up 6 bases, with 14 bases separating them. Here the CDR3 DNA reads TGTGCCAGCAGTCAGACACTTGCAGGTCAGCCCCAGCATTTT. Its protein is CASSQTLAGQPQHF.

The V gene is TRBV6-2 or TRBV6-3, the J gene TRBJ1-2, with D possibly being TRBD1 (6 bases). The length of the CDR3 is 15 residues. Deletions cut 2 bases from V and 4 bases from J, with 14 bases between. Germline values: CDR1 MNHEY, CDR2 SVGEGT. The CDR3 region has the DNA TGTGCCAGCAGTTACGCAGGGGTCCCCCTCTATGGCTACACCTTC. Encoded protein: CASSYAGVPLYGYTF.

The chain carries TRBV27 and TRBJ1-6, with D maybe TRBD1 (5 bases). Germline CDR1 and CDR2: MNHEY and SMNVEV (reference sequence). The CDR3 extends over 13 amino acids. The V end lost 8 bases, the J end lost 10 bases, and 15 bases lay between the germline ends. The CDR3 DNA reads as TGTGCCAGCGGCAGGGAGGGGAGCTCACCCCTCCACTTT. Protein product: CASGREGSSPLHF.

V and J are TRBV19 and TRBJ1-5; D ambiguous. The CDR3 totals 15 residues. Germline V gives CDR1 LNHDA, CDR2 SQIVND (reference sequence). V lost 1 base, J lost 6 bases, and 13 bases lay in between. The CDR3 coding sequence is TGTGCCAGTAGTATAGGAGGGCGTCGGGGTCAGCCCCAGCATTTT. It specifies CASSIGGRRGQPQHF.

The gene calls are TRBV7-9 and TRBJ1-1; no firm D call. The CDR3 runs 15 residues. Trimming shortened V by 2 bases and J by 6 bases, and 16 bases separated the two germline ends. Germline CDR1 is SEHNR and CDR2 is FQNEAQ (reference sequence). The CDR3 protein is CASSLREVLRAEAFF. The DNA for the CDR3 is TGTGCCAGCAGCTTAAGGGAGGTTTTAAGAGCTGAAGCTTTCTTT.

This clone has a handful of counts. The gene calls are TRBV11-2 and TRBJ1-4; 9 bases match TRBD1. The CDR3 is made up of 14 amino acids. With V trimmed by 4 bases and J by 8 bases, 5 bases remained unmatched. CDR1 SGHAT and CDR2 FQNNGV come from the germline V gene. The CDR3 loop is CASSSNRGREKLFF. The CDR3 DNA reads TGTGCCAGCAGCTCGAACAGGGGGCGAGAAAAACTGTTTTTT.

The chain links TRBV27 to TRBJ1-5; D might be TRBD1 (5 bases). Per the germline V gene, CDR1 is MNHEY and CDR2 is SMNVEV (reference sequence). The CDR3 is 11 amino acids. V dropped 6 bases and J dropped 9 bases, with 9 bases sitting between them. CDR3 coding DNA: TGTGCCAGCAGACAGGTAAGGCCCCAGCATTTT. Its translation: CASRQVRPQHF.

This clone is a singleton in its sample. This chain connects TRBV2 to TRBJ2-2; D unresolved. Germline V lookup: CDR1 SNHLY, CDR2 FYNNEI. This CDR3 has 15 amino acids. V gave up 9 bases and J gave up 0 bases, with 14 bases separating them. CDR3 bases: TGTGCCAGTTCAGAGGTCTTTGCGAACACCGGGGAGCTGTTTTTT. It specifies CASSEVFANTGELFF. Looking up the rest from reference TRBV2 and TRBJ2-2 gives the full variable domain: EPEVTQTPSHQVTQMGQEVILRCVPISNHLYFYWYRQILGQKVEFLVSFYNNEISEKSEIFDDQFSVERPDGSNFTLKIRSTKLEDSAMYFCASSEVFANTGELFFGEGSRLTVL.

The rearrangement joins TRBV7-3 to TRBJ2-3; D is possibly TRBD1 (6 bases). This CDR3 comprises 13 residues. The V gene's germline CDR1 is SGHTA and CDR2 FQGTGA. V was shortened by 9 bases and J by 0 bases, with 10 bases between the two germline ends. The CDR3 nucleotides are TGTGCCAGTGGCCAGGGGAGCACAGATACGCAGTATTTT. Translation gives CASGQGSTDTQYF.

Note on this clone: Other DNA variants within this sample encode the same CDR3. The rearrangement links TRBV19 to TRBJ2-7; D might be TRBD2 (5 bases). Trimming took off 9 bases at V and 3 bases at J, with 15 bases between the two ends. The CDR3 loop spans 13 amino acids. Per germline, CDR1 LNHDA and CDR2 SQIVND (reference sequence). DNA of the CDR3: TGTGCCAGCGGGAAAGGCAGATTCTACGAGCAGTACTTC. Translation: CASGKGRFYEQYF. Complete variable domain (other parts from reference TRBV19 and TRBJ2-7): DGGITQSPKYLFRKEGQNVTLSCEQNLNHDAMYWYRQDPGQGLRLIYYSQIVNDFQKGDIAEGYSVSREKKESFPLTVTSAQKNPTAFYLCASGKGRFYEQYFGPGTRLTVT.

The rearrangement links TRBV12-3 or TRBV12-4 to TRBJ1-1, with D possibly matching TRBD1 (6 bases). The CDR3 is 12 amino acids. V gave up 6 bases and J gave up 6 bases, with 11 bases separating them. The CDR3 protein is CASSEGTSEAFF. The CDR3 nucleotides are TGTGCCAGCAGCGAGGGGACATCTGAAGCTTTCTTT.